The 27 T cell receptor beta chains below come from one sample, sequenced in a study of cytomegalovirus exposure and HLA in healthy donors. PCR employed 60 Vbeta and 13 Jbeta primers. Clones were sequenced by immunoSEQ multiplex PCR, and TCRdb holds only the in-frame ones, with some missing. The sample has over 120,000 clones, roughly 77% seen once. Material: PBMCs. Source of these receptors: a male donor in good health and CMV-seronegative.

The CDR3 reads CSAKTSGIYEQYF. Written as DNA, the CDR3 is TGCAGCGCTAAGACTAGCGGGATATACGAGCAGTACTTC. The chain has TRBV29-1 and TRBJ2-7, with 11 bases aligning to TRBD2. Germline values: CDR1 SQVTM, CDR2 ANQGSEA. The length of the CDR3 is 13 residues. Trimming removed 7 bases from V and 4 bases from J; junction bases left unmatched: 6.

The chain is built from TRBV18 and TRBJ1-4; 7 positions agree with TRBD1. The germline gives CDR1 KGHSH, CDR2 LQKENI. The CDR3 contains 14 residues. J was trimmed by 5 bases and V by 2 bases; bases with no gene match: 2. CDR3: CASSPRGRNEKLFF. CDR3 nucleotide sequence: TGTGCCAGCTCACCAAGGGGGCGGAATGAAAAACTGTTTTTT.

The rearrangement links TRBV19 to TRBJ2-3; 9 bases match TRBD2. With V trimmed by 1 base and J by 4 bases, 3 bases remained unmatched. Germline V lookup: CDR1 LNHDA, CDR2 SQIVND (reference sequence). The CDR3 is 15 amino acids. CDR3 region: CASSIVGLAADTQYF. The CDR3 DNA sequence: TGTGCCAGTAGTATAGTGGGACTAGCCGCAGATACGCAGTATTTT.

The V gene is TRBV5-5, the J gene TRBJ2-3; possibly TRBD2 for D (6 bases). This CDR3 spans 15 amino acids. The V gene's germline CDR1 is SGHKS and CDR2 YYEKEE (reference sequence). The V gene lost 5 bases and the J gene lost 4 bases, with 17 bases spanning the gap. The chain's CDR3 is CASSSGSHKADTQYF. The CDR3 bases are TGTGCCAGCAGTTCCGGGAGCCACAAGGCAGATACGCAGTATTTT.

This rearrangement joins TRBV10-1 to TRBJ2-5; the D is unclear. Trimming shortened V by 6 bases and J by 1 base, and 12 bases separated the two germline ends. This CDR3 spans 14 amino acids. CDR1 WNHNN and CDR2 SYGVQD come from the germline V gene (reference sequence). The CDR3 nucleotides are TGCGCCAGCAGCTTAGACACGGCCCAAGAGACCCAGTACTTC. This sequence encodes CASSLDTAQETQYF.

This sequence joins TRBV6-1 and TRBJ2-7; the match to TRBD1 covers 9 bases. CDR1 MNHNS and CDR2 SASEGT come from the germline V gene. The CDR3 runs 15 residues. V gave up 7 bases and J gave up 3 bases; unmatched junction bases: 10. The CDR3 sequence: CASIPGGGQGYEQYF. The CDR3 DNA reads as TGTGCCAGCATCCCCGGAGGGGGACAGGGCTACGAGCAGTACTTC.

V gene TRBV4-2 combines with J gene TRBJ2-1, with TRBD2 identical over 10 bases. There are 16 residues in the CDR3. The J segment lost 7 bases and the V segment lost 3 bases, leaving 9 bases of the junction unmatched. Looked up from germline, CDR1 is LGHNA and CDR2 is YNFKEQ. The DNA of the CDR3 is TGTGCCAGCAGCCACGACTTGATGACTAGCGGGAATGAGCAGTTCTTC. Amino acid sequence: CASSHDLMTSGNEQFF.

The sample holds one count of this clone. This chain links TRBV29-1 with TRBJ2-4; D is possibly TRBD2 (6 bases). The V gene's germline CDR1 is SQVTM and CDR2 ANQGSEA. V shed 5 bases and J shed 7 bases, with 12 bases lying between them. The CDR3 sequence is 12 residues long. This CDR3 reads CSVRRDGNIQYF. CDR3 sequence (DNA): TGCAGCGTTCGGCGGGACGGGAACATTCAGTACTTC.

This chain uses TRBV6-1 with TRBJ1-6; 7 nucleotides align to TRBD1. The CDR3 sequence is 17 residues long. The germline V gene encodes CDR1 MNHNS and CDR2 SASEGT. V was pared by 3 bases and J by 10 bases, with 15 bases of the junction left unmatched. The CDR3 DNA reads TGTGCCAGCAGTGATTCGGGGCGACAGGGTTCTGGATCACCCCTCCACTTT. It encodes CASSDSGRQGSGSPLHF.

This clone was counted only a few times. The chain is built from TRBV14 and TRBJ1-6; 8 nucleotides align to TRBD1. V was clipped by 1 base and J by 7 bases; unmatched bases: 6. The germline V gene has CDR1 SGHDN and CDR2 FVKESK. CDR3 length equals 16 residues. Here the CDR3 reads CASSQGRRTGNSPLHF. The DNA of the CDR3 is TGTGCCAGCAGCCAAGGTCGAAGGACAGGGAATTCACCCCTCCACTTT.

V usage is TRBV29-1 and J usage is TRBJ2-7, with 8 bases aligning to TRBD1. Trimming at V came to 6 bases and at J to 3 bases, leaving 1 base not matched to a gene. Germline CDR1 and CDR2: SQVTM and ANQGSEA. This CDR3 is 11 amino acids long. The CDR3 protein is CSVGQVYEQYF. The CDR3 DNA reads TGCAGCGTGGGACAGGTCTACGAGCAGTACTTC.

J is TRBJ2-2 and V is TRBV6-1; 8 nucleotides agree with TRBD2. V shed 6 bases and J 7 bases; nucleotides not matched to a gene: 10. CDR3 length equals 15 residues. Germline CDR1 and CDR2: MNHNS and SASEGT. The CDR3 nucleotides are TGTGCCAGCAGCCGGGGGGCACGGGGGGGCGGGGAGCTGTTTTTT. Encoded protein: CASSRGARGGGELFF.

The chain employs TRBV7-3 and TRBJ2-2; possible D gene TRBD2, 5 bases. The CDR3 has 15 residues. V was trimmed by 0 bases and J by 1 base, leaving 6 bases between them. CDR1 SGHTA and CDR2 FQGTGA come from the germline V gene. The CDR3, as DNA: TGTGCCAGCAGCTTAACTCGGGAGAACACCGGGGAGCTGTTTTTT. Translation gives CASSLTRENTGELFF.

This clone was observed a handful of times. Other DNA sequences in this sample translate to the same CDR3. The chain links TRBV2 to TRBJ2-5; no definite D call. The CDR3 has 11 residues. Germline loops: CDR1 SNHLY, CDR2 FYNNEI. Trimming pared 5 bases from V and 5 bases from J, leaving 6 bases between. The CDR3 sequence: CASSTRETQYF. In DNA, the CDR3 is TGTGCCAGCAGTACGAGGGAGACCCAGTACTTC.

A word on this clone: A read error may account for a junction end that differs from germline. The chain couples TRBV7-8 to TRBJ2-7, with 8 bases matching TRBD1. The CDR3 extends over 12 amino acids. Looked up from germline, CDR1 is SGHVS and CDR2 is FQNEAQ. The CDR3 DNA sequence: TGTGCCAGCAGCTTCGCCGGGACAGGACCTTCCTTC. It specifies CASSFAGTGPSF.

The chain recombines TRBV25-1 with TRBJ1-5, with 7 bases that match TRBD1. The junction had 2 bases not matched to a gene; V was cut back by 4 bases and J by 2 bases. The germline gives CDR1 MGHDK, CDR2 SYGVNS. The CDR3 has 14 amino acids. Here the CDR3 DNA reads TGTGCCAGCAGTGGACAGGGAGGCAATCAGCCCCAGCATTTT. Its translation is CASSGQGGNQPQHF. Variable domain in full (rest from reference TRBV25-1 and TRBJ1-5): EADIYQTPRYLVIGTGKKITLECSQTMGHDKMYWYQQDPGMELHLIHYSYGVNSTEKGDLSSESTVSRIRTEHFPLTLESARPSHTSQYLCASSGQGGNQPQHFGDGTRLSIL.

The genes are TRBV2 and TRBJ1-4; the match to TRBD1 covers 7 bases. The CDR3 spans 16 residues. CDR1 SNHLY and CDR2 FYNNEI come from the germline V gene. With 8 bases clipped from V and 0 bases from J, the junction kept 9 bases outside the gene matches. CDR3 sequence (DNA): TGTGCCAGCTCCTGGGGACAGCGAGCAACTAATGAAAAACTGTTTTTT. Its protein is CASSWGQRATNEKLFF.

The rearrangement uses TRBV9 and TRBJ1-2; 8 nucleotides agree with TRBD1. The CDR3 is 13 amino acids. In germline, CDR1 is SGDLS, CDR2 YYNGEE. Unmatched junction bases numbered 10, after V lost 4 bases and J lost 11 bases. In nucleotides, the CDR3 is TGTGCCAGCAGCCCCCAGAGGGACAGGACTTACACCTTC. It specifies CASSPQRDRTYTF.

The J gene is TRBJ2-5, the V gene TRBV27; 15 bases agree with TRBD2. J lost 4 bases, V lost 4 bases, and 4 bases had no gene match. The CDR3 consists of 16 residues. In germline, CDR1 is MNHEY, CDR2 SMNVEV (reference sequence). The CDR3 is CASSSGLAGGLETQYF. As DNA, the CDR3 is TGTGCCAGCAGTTCCGGACTAGCGGGGGGGTTAGAGACCCAGTACTTC.

This sequence joins TRBV11-3 and TRBJ2-1; TRBD1 aligns across 8 bases. Germline V CDR1 and CDR2: SGHNT, YENEEA. The CDR3 is made up of 16 amino acids. Trimming took 2 bases from V and 6 from J; bases not matched to a gene: 9. The CDR3 reads CASSLYSGQGGNEQFF. The CDR3 nucleotides read TGTGCCAGCAGCTTATACTCCGGACAGGGCGGCAATGAGCAGTTCTTC.

The rearrangement uses TRBV7-8 and TRBJ1-2, with TRBD1 matching 9 bases. In germline, CDR1 is SGHVS, CDR2 FQNEAQ. The J segment lost 8 bases and the V segment lost 5 bases, leaving 12 bases of the junction unmatched. The CDR3 has 15 amino acids. DNA for the CDR3: TGTGCCAGCAGCCGGACAGGGGAGGGAATCGGGGGCTACACCTTC. This gives the protein CASSRTGEGIGGYTF.

The chain employs TRBV19 and TRBJ1-2; D gene ambiguous. Trimming pared 10 bases from V and 2 bases from J, leaving 14 bases between. The CDR3 length is 13 residues. Germline CDR1 reads LNHDA; CDR2 reads SQIVND (reference sequence). The DNA of the CDR3 is TGTGCCACCGACGCCCCAGCGAACTATGGCTACACCTTC. Encoded protein: CATDAPANYGYTF. The variable domain in full, completed from reference TRBV19 and TRBJ1-2, reads DGGITQSPKYLFRKEGQNVTLSCEQNLNHDAMYWYRQDPGQGLRLIYYSQIVNDFQKGDIAEGYSVSREKKESFPLTVTSAQKNPTAFYLCATDAPANYGYTFGSGTRLTVV.

V usage is TRBV5-1 and J usage is TRBJ1-1; D unresolved. V was cut by 4 bases and J by 3 bases, with 16 bases left in between. Germline values: CDR1 SGHRS, CDR2 YFSETQ. CDR3 size: 15 residues. The CDR3 reads CASSLDGVVDTEAFF. The CDR3 DNA follows: TGCGCCAGCAGCCTTGACGGGGTGGTGGACACTGAAGCTTTCTTT.

The chain couples TRBV9 to TRBJ2-5; 13 positions match TRBD2. The J call may not be correct, given that the DNA end is closer to TRBJ2-7. The CDR3 is 16 amino acids. Per the germline V gene, CDR1 is SGDLS and CDR2 is YYNGEE. The DNA of the CDR3 is TGTGCCAGCAGCCCGACGGGACTAGCGGGGCCATACGAGCAGTACTTC. Residues: CASSPTGLAGPYEQYF.

The chain is built from TRBV7-2 and TRBJ1-5; TRBD1 matches at 9 bases. V shed 4 bases and J 7 bases; nucleotides not matched to a gene: 8. The CDR3 contains 15 residues. Germline assignment: CDR1 SGHTA and CDR2 FQGNSA. The CDR3, as DNA: TGTGCCAGCAGCTATAAGATGACAGGGGGACAGCCCCAGCATTTT. As protein: CASSYKMTGGQPQHF.

The rearrangement links TRBV29-1 to TRBJ2-2, with 10 bases that match TRBD2. V lost 7 bases to trimming and J lost 0 bases; unmatched junction nucleotides: 11. The germline V gene encodes CDR1 SQVTM and CDR2 ANQGSEA. This CDR3 comprises 17 residues. The CDR3 DNA reads TGCAGCGCCGCGGCTAGCGGGAGAGGTACGAACACCGGGGAGCTGTTTTTT. Translated: CSAAASGRGTNTGELFF.

The chain is built from TRBV18 and TRBJ2-1; D not resolved. The V gene lost 3 bases and the J gene lost 9 bases, with 12 bases spanning the gap. This CDR3 is 13 amino acids long. Germline values: CDR1 KGHSH, CDR2 LQKENI. The CDR3: CASSPELGSEQFF. CDR3 nucleotides: TGTGCCAGCTCACCGGAGCTAGGATCTGAGCAGTTCTTC.